The 19 T cell receptor beta chains below all came from one sample that was sequenced in a study of CD8 T cells in ankylosing spondylitis. General study results and limits: The study identified a TCR beta motif of under ten highly homologous variants that appeared characteristic of ankylosing spondylitis blood.

Using its own MiXCR run on the 5' RACE reads, TCRdb lists one record per CDR3 protein. Of over 600,000 distinct CDR3 sequences in the sample, around 17% were seen once. Their specific antigens are unknown. Sequencing was performed on blood, either unsorted or a sorted T cell fraction (not recorded which). The receptor set was obtained from a male donor with ankylosing spondylitis.

The rearrangement uses TRBV6-2 or TRBV6-3 and TRBJ2-5; 9 bases line up with TRBD2. CDR3 length: 15 residues. With 4 bases clipped from V and 1 base from J, the junction kept 4 bases outside the gene matches. In germline, CDR1 is MNHEY, CDR2 SVGEGT. CDR3 nucleotide sequence: TGTGCCAGCAGTTTTGGGACTAGCAGCCAAGAGACCCAGTACTTC. Translating it yields CASSFGTSSQETQYF.

This chain connects TRBV4-3 to TRBJ2-1, with a tentative D call TRBD1 (5 bases). This CDR3 region has 15 residues. Trimming left V 0 bases short and J 4 bases short, with 10 bases between. Germline CDR1 and CDR2: LGHNA and YSLEER. This chain's CDR3 is CASSQDVGPYNEQFF. In DNA, the CDR3 is TGCGCCAGCAGCCAAGATGTGGGGCCATACAATGAGCAGTTCTTC.

A few counts support this clonotype. This chain links TRBV12-3 or TRBV12-4 with TRBJ2-3, with TRBD2 matching over 13 bases. The CDR3 spans 17 residues. V was clipped by 5 bases and J by 3 bases; unmatched bases: 8. The CDR3 reads CASSPRTSGGGTDTQYF. CDR3 in DNA: TGTGCCAGCAGTCCAAGGACTAGCGGGGGAGGGACAGATACGCAGTATTTT.

This clonotype was seen a few times. The chain is built from TRBV12-3 or TRBV12-4 and TRBJ1-1; TRBD1 matches at 10 bases. The CDR3 runs to 16 residues. V was clipped by 6 bases and J by 0 bases; unmatched bases: 7. CDR3 sequence (DNA): TGTGCCAGCAGCGTCCCGGGACAGGGGCTGAACACTGAAGCTTTCTTT. This encodes CASSVPGQGLNTEAFF.

This clonotype was detected a few times. The chain recombines TRBV14 with TRBJ1-6; D is unclear. The V gene's germline CDR1 is SGHDN and CDR2 FVKESK. The CDR3 is made up of 17 amino acids. V lost 2 bases and J lost 1, with 12 bases in between. The CDR3 is CASSQRLGSSYNSPLHF. In DNA form, the CDR3 reads TGTGCCAGCAGCCAACGACTAGGATCGTCCTATAATTCACCCCTCCACTTT.

The chain is built from TRBV7-2 and TRBJ1-6, with D tentatively TRBD1 (5 bases). Per the germline V gene, CDR1 is SGHTA and CDR2 is FQGNSA. The V end lost 6 bases, the J end lost 1 base, and 13 bases lay between the germline ends. The CDR3 covers 16 residues. As DNA, the CDR3 is TGTGCCAGCAGTCCCACTCAGGGTTCCTATAATTCACCCCTCCACTTT. This gives the protein CASSPTQGSYNSPLHF.

This clonotype occurred a few times. The gene calls are TRBV5-1 and TRBJ1-3; D possibly corresponds to TRBD1 (5 bases). Germline CDR1 is SGHRS and CDR2 is YFSETQ. The CDR3 has 15 amino acids. Trimming took 4 bases from V and 0 from J, leaving 11 bases between them. The CDR3 reads CASSHGGDSGNTIYF. In nucleotides, the CDR3 is TGCGCCAGCAGCCACGGGGGGGACTCTGGAAACACCATATATTTT.

V is TRBV5-1 and J is TRBJ2-7; TRBD1 matches 12 bases. The J segment lost 5 bases and the V segment lost 3 bases, leaving 9 bases of the junction unmatched. The CDR3 is 16 amino acids. Germline V lookup: CDR1 SGHRS, CDR2 YFSETQ. The chain's CDR3 is CASSSVPGQGAHEQYF. CDR3 nucleotide sequence: TGCGCCAGCAGCTCCGTGCCGGGACAGGGGGCCCACGAGCAGTACTTC.

The chain carries TRBV29-1 and TRBJ2-2; D perhaps matches TRBD1 (6 bases). Trimming cost V 7 bases and J 1 base, with 10 bases left between them. Germline V gene data show CDR1 as SQVTM and CDR2 as ANQGSEA. This CDR3 contains 13 residues. CDR3 in amino acids: CSGVTGNTGELFF. The CDR3, as DNA: TGCAGCGGGGTGACAGGGAACACCGGGGAGCTGTTTTTT.

The V gene is TRBV28, the J gene TRBJ2-7; possible D gene TRBD2, 5 bases. The V gene's germline CDR1 is MDHEN and CDR2 SYDVKM. Between the trimmed V and J ends, which lost 7 bases and 1 base, there was a span of 17 bases. This CDR3 spans 15 amino acids. The CDR3 sequence: CASTGLVDSSYEQYF. Written as DNA, the CDR3 is TGTGCCAGCACCGGCCTAGTGGACTCTTCCTACGAGCAGTACTTC.

The V gene is TRBV20-1, the J gene TRBJ2-4; D remains unclear. V shed 6 bases and J shed 0 bases, with 6 bases lying between them. Germline V lookup: CDR1 DFQATT, CDR2 SNEGSKA (reference sequence). CDR3 length: 12 residues. CDR3 DNA: TGCAGTGCAGGTCTAGCCAAAAACATTCAGTACTTC. This codes for CSAGLAKNIQYF.

This clonotype was seen only a few times. This chain joins TRBV5-5 and TRBJ1-6; 10 nucleotides match TRBD1. The CDR3 is 16 amino acids. The germline V gene has CDR1 SGHKS and CDR2 YYEKEE (reference sequence). V lost 4 bases, J lost 3 bases, and 4 bases stayed unmatched. The CDR3: CASSLGQGVYNSPLHF. The CDR3 region has the DNA TGTGCCAGCAGCCTAGGACAGGGGGTCTATAATTCACCCCTCCACTTT.

J is TRBJ1-5 and V is TRBV25-1; D unresolved. CDR1 is MGHDK and CDR2 is SYGVNS in the germline V gene. Trimming took 6 bases from V and 0 from J, leaving 21 bases between them. There are 18 residues in the CDR3. CDR3 loop: CASRSGEEGKNSNQPQHF. The CDR3 nucleotides read TGTGCCAGCAGATCAGGAGAGGAAGGTAAAAATAGCAATCAGCCCCAGCATTTT.

V usage is TRBV6-2 or TRBV6-3 and J usage is TRBJ1-4; TRBD1 aligns across 7 bases. This CDR3 has 21 amino acids. V trimming: 6 bases; J trimming: 0 bases; junction bases outside the gene matches: 22. CDR1 and CDR2 (germline): MNHEY, SVGEGT. CDR3 sequence (DNA): TGTGCCAGCAGGGCTTCGATCCGGGACAGCGGCCGGTGGACAACTAATGAAAAACTGTTTTTT. It codes for CASRASIRDSGRWTTNEKLFF.

CDR3 in DNA: TGTGCCAGCAGTTCACGATTACCCACAGATACGCAGTATTTT. This gives the protein CASSSRLPTDTQYF. The chain combines TRBV5-4 with TRBJ2-3, with D unclear. V lost 5 bases, J lost 2 bases, and 12 bases lay in between. CDR1 is SGHNT and CDR2 is YYREEE in the germline V gene (reference sequence). The CDR3 extends over 14 amino acids.

This clonotype has only a few counts. CDR3 in amino acids: CASSQDPPDTQYF. The CDR3 region has the DNA TGCGCCAGCAGCCAAGATCCCCCAGATACGCAGTATTTT. The V call is TRBV4-3, the J call TRBJ2-3; D is uncertain. This CDR3 has 13 amino acids. Germline values: CDR1 LGHNA, CDR2 YSLEER. The ends were cut back, 0 bases at V and 4 bases at J, with 5 bases in the middle.

This sequence joins TRBV12-3 or TRBV12-4 and TRBJ1-1; 8 bases match TRBD1. With V trimmed by 7 bases and J by 7 bases, 8 bases remained unmatched. The CDR3 is made up of 13 amino acids. The CDR3 DNA sequence: TGTGCCAGCATTTCCGATACAGGGGGTGAAGCTTTCTTT. This gives the protein CASISDTGGEAFF.

This clonotype was recorded at least ten times. The chain is built from TRBV20-1 and TRBJ2-3; the match to TRBD2 covers 15 bases. This CDR3 spans 16 amino acids. Looked up from germline, CDR1 is DFQATT and CDR2 is SNEGSKA (reference sequence). J gave up 3 bases and V 6 bases, and 7 bases lay outside the gene matches. CDR3 sequence reads: CSARRTSGGATDTQYF. The CDR3 DNA sequence: TGCAGTGCCAGACGGACTAGCGGGGGGGCTACAGATACGCAGTATTTT.

This clonotype was observed at least ten times. The rearrangement joins TRBV7-6 to TRBJ1-3; D is possibly TRBD1 (5 bases). Between the trimmed V and J ends, which lost 5 bases and 1 base, there was a span of 15 bases. Germline lookup yields CDR1 SGHVS and CDR2 FNYEAQ. This CDR3 is 16 amino acids long. The CDR3 DNA sequence: TGTGCCAGCAGCGCGCCCCCGGGGGGGTCTGGAAACACCATATATTTT. Translation gives CASSAPPGGSGNTIYF.